The next 9 T cell receptor beta chains were all read from a single sample in a study of T cells in tuberculosis. Data came from immunoSEQ multiplex PCR; TCRdb stores just in-frame clones and leaves some out. This sample has some 41,000 clones, with approximately 94% found just once. The sequencing sample was made of PBMCs. These receptor sequences come from a donor aged 10 to 29 with latent tuberculosis or without tuberculosis infection. Some clones in this sample may be carry-over from other donors' samples.

V usage is TRBV30 and J usage is TRBJ1-2; D gene uncertain. Germline values: CDR1 GTSNPN, CDR2 SVGIG (reference sequence). With 1 base removed from V and 4 bases from J, the gap between germline ends came to 7 bases. CDR3 length: 12 amino acids. The CDR3 reads CAWSAYSYGYTF. CDR3 DNA: TGTGCCTGGAGTGCCTATAGCTATGGCTACACCTTC.

The chain uses TRBV19 and TRBJ2-3, with 14 bases identical to TRBD2. After removal of 1 base from V and 4 bases from J, the junction contained 7 bases not matched to a gene. Germline V gene sequence: CDR1 LNHDA, CDR2 SQIVND (reference sequence). CDR3 length equals 18 residues. The CDR3 loop is CASSIGWGLAGAADTQYF. CDR3 in DNA: TGTGCCAGTAGTATAGGGTGGGGACTAGCGGGAGCAGCAGATACGCAGTATTTT.

The chain links TRBV4-1 to TRBJ2-1; 7 nucleotides agree with TRBD2. CDR1 and CDR2 from the germline V gene are MGHRA and YSYEKL. This CDR3 region has 18 residues. Unmatched junction bases numbered 10, after V lost 2 bases and J lost 0 bases. The CDR3 sequence is CASSQTIAGVSSYNEQFF. CDR3 coding DNA: TGCGCCAGCAGCCAAACTATAGCGGGCGTCAGCTCCTACAATGAGCAGTTCTTC.

This clone was detected only once. V usage is TRBV30 and J usage is TRBJ1-2; D remains unclear. From germline, CDR1 is GTSNPN and CDR2 SVGIG (reference sequence). V dropped 0 bases and J dropped 2 bases, with 13 bases sitting between them. The CDR3 is 15 amino acids. CDR3 region: CAWSVGGSQNYGYTF. CDR3 DNA: TGTGCCTGGAGTGTCGGAGGCAGCCAAAACTATGGCTACACCTTC.

This clone showed up just once. This chain connects TRBV7-3 to TRBJ2-3; 8 bases fit TRBD1. Germline V gene lookup returns CDR1 SGHTA and CDR2 FQGTGA. The CDR3 totals 18 residues. After removal of 5 bases from V and 2 bases from J, the junction contained 15 bases not matched to a gene. DNA for the CDR3: TGTGCCAGCAGCAACCCAGACCAATGGGACAGGACCACAGATACGCAGTATTTT. Its translation: CASSNPDQWDRTTDTQYF. Full variable domain (missing parts from reference TRBV7-3 and TRBJ2-3): GAGVSQTPSNKVTEKGKYVELRCDPISGHTALYWYRQSLGQGPEFLIYFQGTGAADDSGLPNDRFFAVRPEGSVSTLKIQRTERGDSAVYLCASSNPDQWDRTTDTQYFGPGTRLTVL.

CDR3 loop: CASGQAPYEQYF. CDR3 nucleotide sequence: TGTGCCAGCGGGCAGGCGCCCTACGAGCAGTACTTC. The chain employs TRBV6-5 and TRBJ2-7; D is unresolved. V was clipped by 8 bases and J by 2 bases, with 10 bases between them. CDR3 length: 12 amino acids. Germline V gene sequence: CDR1 MNHEY, CDR2 SVGAGI.

The rearrangement uses TRBV30 and TRBJ1-5; 7 positions agree with TRBD1. The CDR3 totals 15 residues. Germline loops: CDR1 GTSNPN, CDR2 SVGIG (reference sequence). The V segment lost 0 bases and the J segment 2 bases; nucleotides outside the gene matches: 4. CDR3 sequence: CAWSVNGQGNQPQHF. CDR3 bases: TGTGCCTGGAGTGTAAACGGACAGGGCAATCAGCCCCAGCATTTT.

The J gene is TRBJ2-2, the V gene TRBV4-1, with TRBD2 identical over 8 bases. The CDR3 extends over 16 amino acids. CDR1 is MGHRA and CDR2 is YSYEKL in the germline V gene. Trimming removed 4 bases from V and 2 bases from J; junction bases left unmatched: 6. The CDR3 loop is CASSPRGGINTGELFF. The CDR3 nucleotides read TGCGCCAGCAGCCCCCGCGGGGGGATTAACACCGGGGAGCTGTTTTTT.

V usage is TRBV4-2 and J usage is TRBJ2-7; D possibly corresponds to TRBD2 (6 bases). The CDR3 extends over 16 amino acids. Trimming stripped 0 bases from V and 6 bases from J, with 18 bases between. Germline lookup yields CDR1 LGHNA and CDR2 YNFKEQ. The CDR3 DNA is TGTGCCAGCAGCCAAGATCAGGCCGGGGGTACTACCGAGCAGTACTTC. The encoded protein is CASSQDQAGGTTEQYF.